This T cell receptor (beta chain) appears in the sequencing data of a study of cytomegalovirus exposure and HLA in healthy donors. Regarding the study as a whole: Judged likely to be a sequencing artifact was a cluster of highly shared sequence variants.

Comment on this clone: Its target is unknown.

Primers included in the PCR were 60 Vbeta and 13 Jbeta primers. Profiled with immunoSEQ multiplex PCR; TCRdb holds only in-frame clones, not every one. Its clone listing holds some 41,000 clones. Germline trimming cut 0 bases from V and 5 bases from J; bases unmatched to any gene: 3. The CDR3 contains 15 residues. Germline loops: CDR1 SGHDT, CDR2 YYEEEE. V usage is TRBV5-6 and J usage is TRBJ2-2; 8 bases align to TRBD1. What was sequenced was PBMCs. The sequence was obtained from a man aged 30 to 39 in good health and CMV-seronegative. For the CDR3, the DNA is TGTGCCAGCAGCTTGGATAACAGGGGGACCGGGGAGCTGTTTTTT. Protein sequence: CASSLDNRGTGELFF.